The clone carrying this T cell receptor beta chain was counted many times. Its antigen is not identified. These data belong to a study of neurological immune-mediated disorders. General study results and limits: Because no CDR3 amino acid sequences were shared across subjects by expanded clones, private repertoires were suggested in all groups.

The authors produced cDNA by 5'RACE using 10-nucleotide random UMIs. From the 5' RACE reads, TCRdb called clonotypes with MiXCR, one entry per CDR3 protein. The table records over 45,000 distinct CDR3 sequences, approximately 3.6% of them present only once. Per the germline V gene, CDR1 is SGHRS and CDR2 is YFSETQ. CDR3 length: 15 amino acids. The V gene end was trimmed by 4 bases and the J gene end by 0 bases; junction bases not matched to a gene: 3. The chain carries TRBV5-1 and TRBJ2-1; 8 positions agree with TRBD1. The sequence was collected from a woman aged 40 to 50 with multiple sclerosis. The sample taken for sequencing was CD4+ T cells from blood. The CDR3 is CASSLDRGSYNEQFF. CDR3 sequence (DNA): TGCGCCAGCAGCCTCGACAGGGGCTCCTACAATGAGCAGTTCTTC.